Below, 27 T cell receptor beta chains from the same sample are listed, as sequenced in a study of cytomegalovirus exposure and HLA in healthy donors. PCR amplification relied on 60 Vbeta primers (plus 13 Jbeta primers). Libraries were prepared by immunoSEQ multiplex PCR; TCRdb keeps only in-frame clonotypes and omits some of them. The sample totals about 150,000 clones. Specimen: PBMCs. These receptor sequences come from a woman in her forties or fifties in good health and CMV-seronegative.

The genes are TRBV19 and TRBJ2-1; D is perhaps TRBD2 (5 bases). Trimming pared 3 bases from V and 3 bases from J, leaving 12 bases between. Germline V gives CDR1 LNHDA, CDR2 SQIVND (reference sequence). This CDR3 spans 15 amino acids. The CDR3 loop is CASSIFEGDYNEQFF. CDR3 DNA: TGTGCCAGTAGTATCTTCGAGGGAGACTACAATGAGCAGTTCTTC.

The chain links TRBV27 to TRBJ2-7, with 10 bases matching TRBD2. Germline V gene data show CDR1 as MNHEY and CDR2 as SMNVEV (reference sequence). The ends lost 3 bases at V and 2 bases at J; junction bases unmatched: 1. This CDR3 is built from 14 residues. The CDR3 sequence is CASSFTSGAYEQYF. The CDR3 DNA is TGTGCCAGCAGTTTCACTAGCGGGGCCTACGAGCAGTACTTC.

The CDR3 loop is CASSLSDRGSETQYF. The CDR3 nucleotides are TGTGCCAGCTCACTCTCGGACAGGGGGTCAGAGACCCAGTACTTC. The chain is built from TRBV18 and TRBJ2-5; 10 positions agree with TRBD1. The germline gives CDR1 KGHSH, CDR2 LQKENI. With 4 bases clipped from V and 4 bases from J, the junction kept 6 bases outside the gene matches. The CDR3 totals 15 residues. The full variable domain, with the rest looked up from reference TRBV18 and TRBJ2-5, is NAGVMQNPRHLVRRRGQEARLRCSPMKGHSHVYWYRQLPEEGLKFMVYLQKENIIDESGMPKERFSAEFPKEGPSILRIQQVVRGDSAAYFCASSLSDRGSETQYFGPGTRLLVL.

V usage is TRBV19 and J usage is TRBJ2-1; 7 bases agree with TRBD1. Losses at the gene ends were 3 bases for V and 4 bases for J; bases not matched to a gene: 3. The CDR3 totals 14 residues. Germline CDR1 and CDR2: LNHDA and SQIVND (reference sequence). The CDR3 reads CASSILGQYNEQFF. The CDR3 nucleotides read TGTGCCAGTAGTATTCTGGGACAGTACAATGAGCAGTTCTTC.

The V call is TRBV6-1, the J call TRBJ1-4; D ambiguous. The V end was cut by 4 bases, the J end by 4 bases, with 13 bases between. The CDR3 has 15 residues. CDR1 MNHNS and CDR2 SASEGT come from the germline V gene. CDR3 sequence: CASSALTVLNEKLFF. The CDR3 bases are TGTGCCAGCAGTGCCTTAACTGTTCTTAATGAAAAACTGTTTTTT.

The gene calls are TRBV29-1 and TRBJ2-5; 7 bases fit TRBD1. The germline V gene has CDR1 SQVTM and CDR2 ANQGSEA. Unmatched junction bases numbered 5, after V lost 1 base and J lost 9 bases. This CDR3 contains 12 residues. CDR3 bases: TGCAGCGTTGAAGGACAGGGACGAGCCCAGTACTTC. It encodes CSVEGQGRAQYF.

This chain uses TRBV4-2 with TRBJ2-2; 9 nucleotides match TRBD1. V was pared by 4 bases and J by 6 bases, with 6 bases of the junction left unmatched. CDR1 is LGHNA, CDR2 YNFKEQ, per germline. The CDR3 consists of 15 residues. The CDR3 DNA is TGTGCCAGCAGCCTCCGACAGGGGGAGGCCGGGGAGCTGTTTTTT. This sequence encodes CASSLRQGEAGELFF.

The V and J genes are TRBV6-6 and TRBJ2-3; no clear D. Trimming cost V 6 bases and J 6 bases, with 22 bases left between them. This CDR3 is built from 16 residues. Germline values: CDR1 MNHNY, CDR2 SVGAGI (reference sequence). For the CDR3, the DNA is TGTGCCAGCAGCCGTTCCATCCGGCGACTGGAGGATACGCAGTATTTT. Protein sequence: CASSRSIRRLEDTQYF.

The rearrangement uses TRBV30 and TRBJ1-2; possible D gene TRBD1, 6 bases. The CDR3 totals 12 residues. Germline CDR1 GTSNPN, CDR2 SVGIG (reference sequence). Trimming pared 1 base from V and 5 bases from J, leaving 8 bases between. CDR3 in amino acids: CAWSDRDYGYTF. The CDR3 nucleotides are TGTGCCTGGAGTGACAGGGATTATGGCTACACCTTC.

The chain links TRBV7-8 to TRBJ2-5, with 7 bases that match TRBD1. In germline, CDR1 is SGHVS, CDR2 FQNEAQ. V was pared by 3 bases and J by 5 bases, with 9 bases of the junction left unmatched. The CDR3 length is 15 residues. CDR3 residues: CASSLPGQPRETQYF. CDR3 in DNA: TGTGCCAGCAGCTTGCCGGGACAGCCTAGGGAGACCCAGTACTTC.

The rearrangement joins TRBV2 to TRBJ2-1; TRBD1 matches 8 bases. The CDR3 totals 16 residues. Germline CDR1 reads SNHLY; CDR2 reads FYNNEI. V was clipped by 2 bases and J by 4 bases; unmatched bases: 7. CDR3 bases: TGTGCCAGCAGTGAATTCGGACAGGGCGGTTACAATGAGCAGTTCTTC. This encodes CASSEFGQGGYNEQFF.

V gene TRBV9 combines with J gene TRBJ1-4; the match to TRBD1 covers 9 bases. V shed 3 bases, J shed 6 bases, and the junction held 3 bases outside the gene matches. This CDR3 has 14 amino acids. Per the germline V gene, CDR1 is SGDLS and CDR2 is YYNGEE. CDR3 DNA: TGTGCCAGCAGCGAGGGACAGGGCTATGAAAAACTGTTTTTT. This codes for CASSEGQGYEKLFF. The complete variable domain, with remaining parts taken from reference TRBV9 and TRBJ1-4, reads DSGVTQTPKHLITATGQRVTLRCSPRSGDLSVYWYQQSLDQGLQFLIQYYNGEERAKGNILERFSAQQFPDLHSELNLSSLELGDSALYFCASSEGQGYEKLFFGSGTQLSVL.

V gene TRBV29-1 combines with J gene TRBJ2-3; 8 bases fit TRBD1. V was pared by 5 bases and J by 3 bases, with 7 bases of the junction left unmatched. Germline values: CDR1 SQVTM, CDR2 ANQGSEA. This CDR3 contains 14 residues. The CDR3 region has the DNA TGCAGCGTTCGACAGGGGTCTGTTACAGATACGCAGTATTTT. It codes for CSVRQGSVTDTQYF.

This chain links TRBV10-3 with TRBJ2-5; D is perhaps TRBD2 (5 bases). Trimming took 3 bases from V and 5 from J, leaving 16 bases between them. The CDR3 has 15 amino acids. The germline CDR1 and CDR2 sequences are ENHRY and SYGVKD. DNA of the CDR3: TGTGCCATCAGTGAACAGATAGCGAGAGGGGAGACCCAGTACTTC. As protein: CAISEQIARGETQYF.

This chain joins TRBV4-3 and TRBJ1-4; 7 nucleotides match TRBD1. Germline values: CDR1 LGHNA, CDR2 YSLEER. The CDR3 sequence is 15 residues long. The trim removed 2 bases at V and 8 bases at J, leaving 8 bases unmatched. The CDR3 nucleotides read TGCGCCAGCAGCCAATCCGGGACAGCCACAGAAAAACTGTTTTTT. Amino acids: CASSQSGTATEKLFF.

The chain carries TRBV7-6 and TRBJ2-1, with unresolved D. The V end was cut by 3 bases, the J end by 6 bases, with 9 bases between. The CDR3 has 13 amino acids. Germline V lookup: CDR1 SGHVS, CDR2 FNYEAQ. The CDR3 is CASSFSTGNEQFF. For the CDR3, the DNA is TGTGCCAGCAGCTTTTCAACGGGCAATGAGCAGTTCTTC.

The chain combines TRBV19 with TRBJ2-6; 7 bases fit TRBD1. Trimming cost V 4 bases and J 2 bases; bases outside gene matches: 5. In germline, CDR1 is LNHDA, CDR2 SQIVND (reference sequence). The CDR3 covers 16 residues. CDR3 bases: TGTGCCAGTAGTACCCCCGACAGGGCTGGGGCCAACGTCCTGACTTTC. Protein sequence: CASSTPDRAGANVLTF.

The chain employs TRBV5-1 and TRBJ2-5; the D gene is possibly TRBD2 (6 bases). V dropped 4 bases and J dropped 5 bases, with 12 bases sitting between them. Germline CDR1 is SGHRS and CDR2 is YFSETQ. The CDR3 has 13 amino acids. Written as DNA, the CDR3 is TGCGCCAGCAGCCCGCGGGGTGGCGAGACCCAGTACTTC. Amino acids: CASSPRGGETQYF.

A word on this clone: Other DNA sequences in the same sample also yield this CDR3. The rearrangement uses TRBV30 and TRBJ2-3; the match to TRBD1 covers 7 bases. V gave up 4 bases and J gave up 2 bases; unmatched junction bases: 9. Germline CDR1 and CDR2: GTSNPN and SVGIG (reference sequence). The CDR3 contains 15 residues. The CDR3 DNA reads as TGTGCCTGGACCCGGGACAGCGCCCTCACAGATACGCAGTATTTT. It specifies CAWTRDSALTDTQYF.

The V gene is TRBV29-1, the J gene TRBJ2-1; the match to TRBD2 covers 8 bases. Germline V lookup: CDR1 SQVTM, CDR2 ANQGSEA. The V segment lost 7 bases and the J segment 4 bases; nucleotides outside the gene matches: 9. This CDR3 has 14 amino acids. In nucleotides, the CDR3 is TGCAGCGCTTCGTATAGCGGGGCTTACAATGAGCAGTTCTTC. Translation: CSASYSGAYNEQFF.

The chain couples TRBV5-4 to TRBJ2-3; weak D call: TRBD2 (6 bases). CDR3 length: 14 residues. CDR1 SGHNT and CDR2 YYREEE come from the germline V gene (reference sequence). V was cut by 3 bases and J by 2 bases, with 10 bases left in between. The CDR3 sequence is CASSSGELTDTQYF. CDR3 sequence (DNA): TGTGCCAGCAGCTCGGGAGAGCTCACAGATACGCAGTATTTT.

The CDR3, as DNA: TGTGCCAGCAGCTATCAGGTCGTCACTGAAGCTTTCTTT. Its protein is CASSYQVVTEAFF. The chain has TRBV7-9 and TRBJ1-1; D ambiguous. This CDR3 spans 13 amino acids. V shed 4 bases and J shed 4 bases, with 10 bases lying between them. Germline values: CDR1 SEHNR, CDR2 FQNEAQ (reference sequence).

V gene TRBV28 combines with J gene TRBJ2-7, with D possibly matching TRBD1 (6 bases). CDR1 and CDR2 (germline): MDHEN, SYDVKM. Trimming removed 5 bases at V and 5 bases at J, with 22 bases between. This CDR3 is 16 amino acids long. The DNA of the CDR3 is TGTGCCAGCAGTCTTTCCGACAGGTTGGGAATGGACGAGCAGTACTTC. Its protein is CASSLSDRLGMDEQYF.

This chain joins TRBV5-1 and TRBJ2-5; 7 nucleotides agree with TRBD1. With 0 bases clipped from V and 3 bases from J, the junction kept 2 bases outside the gene matches. The CDR3 length is 14 residues. CDR1 SGHRS and CDR2 YFSETQ come from the germline V gene. CDR3 sequence (DNA): TGCGCCAGCAGCTTGGGGGGACAGAAAGAGACCCAGTACTTC. Its protein is CASSLGGQKETQYF.

The rearrangement links TRBV2 to TRBJ2-7; 7 bases line up with TRBD1. The J segment lost 1 base and the V segment lost 5 bases, leaving 8 bases of the junction unmatched. Germline assignment: CDR1 SNHLY and CDR2 FYNNEI. This CDR3 is built from 15 residues. CDR3 in amino acids: CASSLDRVRSYEQYF. CDR3 DNA: TGTGCCAGCAGTCTCGACAGGGTGAGGTCCTACGAGCAGTACTTC.

In DNA form, the CDR3 reads TGTGCCAGCTCACCTGATCCGATCAGTCGACTCCGGATCACAGATACGCAGTATTTT. Its protein product is CASSPDPISRLRITDTQYF. The V gene is TRBV18, the J gene TRBJ2-3, with D unresolved. Germline-derived CDR1 and CDR2 are KGHSH and LQKENI. V was clipped by 3 bases and J by 2 bases, with 24 bases between them. CDR3 size: 19 residues.

The rearrangement uses TRBV9 and TRBJ1-2, with 9 bases fitting TRBD1. With V trimmed by 4 bases and J by 4 bases, 5 bases remained unmatched. Germline V CDR1 and CDR2: SGDLS, YYNGEE. The CDR3 sequence is 14 residues long. The CDR3 sequence is CASSPWDRAYGYTF. The CDR3 bases are TGTGCCAGCAGCCCCTGGGACAGGGCCTATGGCTACACCTTC.